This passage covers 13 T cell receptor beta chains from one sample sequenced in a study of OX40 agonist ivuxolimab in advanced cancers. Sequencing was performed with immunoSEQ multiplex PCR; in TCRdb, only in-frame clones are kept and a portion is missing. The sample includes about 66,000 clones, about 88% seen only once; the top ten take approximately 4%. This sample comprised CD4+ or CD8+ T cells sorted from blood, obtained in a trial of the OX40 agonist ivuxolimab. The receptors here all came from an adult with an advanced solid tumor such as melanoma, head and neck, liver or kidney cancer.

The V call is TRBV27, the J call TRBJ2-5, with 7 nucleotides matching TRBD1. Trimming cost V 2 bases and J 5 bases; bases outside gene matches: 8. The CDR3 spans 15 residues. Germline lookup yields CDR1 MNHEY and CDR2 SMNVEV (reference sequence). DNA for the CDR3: TGTGCCAGCAGTTTAGGACGTATGACAGGGGAGACCCAGTACTTC. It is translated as CASSLGRMTGETQYF.

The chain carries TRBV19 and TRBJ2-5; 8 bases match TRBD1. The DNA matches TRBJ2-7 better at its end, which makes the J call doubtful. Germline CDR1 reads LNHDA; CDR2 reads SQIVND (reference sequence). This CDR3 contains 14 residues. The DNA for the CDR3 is TGTGCCAGTAGGGATTGGACAGGGTCCTACGAGCAGTACTTC. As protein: CASRDWTGSYEQYF.

CDR3 in amino acids: CASSRRGSQGRSAGELFF. CDR3 nucleotide sequence: TGTGCCAGCAGCCGGCGGGGGTCCCAGGGAAGATCCGCCGGGGAGCTGTTTTTT. The V call is TRBV11-3, the J call TRBJ2-2; 7 nucleotides agree with TRBD2. Trimming at V came to 5 bases and at J to 6 bases, leaving 18 bases not matched to a gene. There are 18 residues in the CDR3. Looked up from germline, CDR1 is SGHNT and CDR2 is YENEEA. Together with reference TRBV11-3 and TRBJ2-2, the CDR3 gives the full variable domain: EAGVVQSPRYKIIEKKQPVAFWCNPISGHNTLYWYLQNLGQGPELLIRYENEEAVDDSQLPKDRFSAERLKGVDSTLKIQPAELGDSAVYLCASSRRGSQGRSAGELFFGEGSRLTVL.

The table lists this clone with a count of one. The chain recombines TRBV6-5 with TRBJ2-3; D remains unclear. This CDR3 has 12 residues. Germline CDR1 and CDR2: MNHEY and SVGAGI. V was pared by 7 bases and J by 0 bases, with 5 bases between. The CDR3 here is CASKSSTDTQYF. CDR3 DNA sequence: TGTGCCAGCAAGTCTAGCACAGATACGCAGTATTTT.

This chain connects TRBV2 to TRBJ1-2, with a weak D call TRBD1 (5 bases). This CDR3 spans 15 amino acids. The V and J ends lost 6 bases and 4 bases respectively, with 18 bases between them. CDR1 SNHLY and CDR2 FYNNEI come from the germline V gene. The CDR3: CASRETELHAYGYTF. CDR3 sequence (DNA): TGTGCCAGCAGGGAGACAGAACTGCACGCCTATGGCTACACCTTC.

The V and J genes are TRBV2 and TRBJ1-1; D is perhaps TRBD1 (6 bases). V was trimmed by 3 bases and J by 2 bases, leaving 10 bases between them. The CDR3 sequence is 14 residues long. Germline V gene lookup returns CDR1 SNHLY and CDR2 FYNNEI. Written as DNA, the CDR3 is TGTGCCAGCAGTGACAGGGGTCGTAACACTGAAGCTTTCTTT. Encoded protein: CASSDRGRNTEAFF.

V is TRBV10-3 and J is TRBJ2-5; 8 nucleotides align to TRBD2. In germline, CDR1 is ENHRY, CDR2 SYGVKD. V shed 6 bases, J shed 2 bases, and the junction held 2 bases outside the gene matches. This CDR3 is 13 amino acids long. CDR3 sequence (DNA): TGTGCCATCAGGAGCGGGGGACAAGAGACCCAGTACTTC. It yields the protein CAIRSGGQETQYF.

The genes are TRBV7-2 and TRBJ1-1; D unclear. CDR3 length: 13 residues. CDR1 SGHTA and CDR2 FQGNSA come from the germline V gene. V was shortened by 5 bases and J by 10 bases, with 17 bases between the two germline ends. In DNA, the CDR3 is TGTGCCAGCAGCCCCTTGGTAGGGAAAGGAGCTTTCTTT. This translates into CASSPLVGKGAFF. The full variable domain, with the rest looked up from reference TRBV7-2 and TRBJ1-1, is GAGVSQSPSNKVTEKGKDVELRCDPISGHTALYWYRQSLGQGLEFLIYFQGNSAPDKSGLPSDRFSAERTGGSVSTLTIQRTQQEDSAVYLCASSPLVGKGAFFGQGTRLTVV.

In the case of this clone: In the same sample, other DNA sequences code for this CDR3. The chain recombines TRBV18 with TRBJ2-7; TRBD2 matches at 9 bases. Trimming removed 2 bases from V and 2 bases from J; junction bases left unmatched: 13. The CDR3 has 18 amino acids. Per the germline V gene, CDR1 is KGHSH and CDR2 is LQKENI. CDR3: CASSPKLSGGGGPYEQYF. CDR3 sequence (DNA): TGTGCCAGCTCACCAAAGTTAAGTGGCGGGGGGGGGCCCTACGAGCAGTACTTC.

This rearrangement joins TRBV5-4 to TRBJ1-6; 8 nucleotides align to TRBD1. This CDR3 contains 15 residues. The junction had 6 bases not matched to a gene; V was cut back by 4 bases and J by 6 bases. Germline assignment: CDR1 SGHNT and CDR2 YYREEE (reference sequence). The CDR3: CASSLRTGTNSPLHF. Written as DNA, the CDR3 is TGTGCCAGCAGCCTAAGGACAGGGACTAATTCACCCCTCCACTTT.

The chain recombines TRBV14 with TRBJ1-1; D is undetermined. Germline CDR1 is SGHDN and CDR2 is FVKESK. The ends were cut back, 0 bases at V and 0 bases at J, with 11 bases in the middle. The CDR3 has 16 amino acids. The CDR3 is CASSQDLTSMNTEAFF. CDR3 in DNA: TGTGCCAGCAGCCAAGATTTAACGAGTATGAACACTGAAGCTTTCTTT.

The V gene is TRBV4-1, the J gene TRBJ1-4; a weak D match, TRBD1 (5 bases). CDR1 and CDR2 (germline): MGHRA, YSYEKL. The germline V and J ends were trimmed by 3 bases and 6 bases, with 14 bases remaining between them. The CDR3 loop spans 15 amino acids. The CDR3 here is CASSQPGTGDEKLFF. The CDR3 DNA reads TGCGCCAGCAGCCAGCCCGGGACTGGAGATGAAAAACTGTTTTTT.

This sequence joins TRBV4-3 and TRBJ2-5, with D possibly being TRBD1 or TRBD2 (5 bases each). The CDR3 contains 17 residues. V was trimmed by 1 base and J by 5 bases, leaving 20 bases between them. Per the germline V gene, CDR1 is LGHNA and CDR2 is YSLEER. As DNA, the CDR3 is TGCGCCAGCAGCCAAGGGGGAGTCCGGGACCCCCGGGAGACCCAGTACTTC. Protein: CASSQGGVRDPRETQYF.